Listed below are T cell receptor beta chains from one sample, sequenced in a study of response to subunit inactivated influenza vaccine. TCRdb reanalysed the RT-PCR reads using MiXCR and keeps one entry per CDR3 protein. The repertoire includes hundreds of thousands of distinct CDR3 sequences, over 9.5% of them detected once, and approximately 12% sits in the top ten. The source was PBMCs from blood, collected more than 35 days after vaccination. All receptors derive from a man aged 45 to 65 who received an inactivated influenza vaccine. Each CDR3 is given with its conserved first and last residue. D genes are given only for firm matches. Expanded clones are given a class, and other clones once, few, many or no size at all.

v_call,j_call,clone_size,d_call,cdr3_aa,cdr3_nt
TRBV7-2,TRBJ2-7,many,TRBD2,CASSLGLAGGYEQYF,TGTGCCAGCAGCTTAGGGCTAGCGGGAGGCTACGAGCAGTACTTC
TRBV7-9,TRBJ2-1,many,TRBD1,CASSPDRGVSYNEQFF,TGTGCCAGCAGCCCCGACAGGGGAGTGTCCTACAATGAGCAGTTCTTC
TRBV6-6,TRBJ2-7,many,NA,CASSFRASGTYEQYF,TGTGCCAGCAGTTTCCGGGCCTCAGGGACCTACGAGCAGTACTTC
TRBV28,TRBJ2-1,NA,TRBD2,CASSPGLAAGNEQFF,TGTGCCAGCAGTCCTGGACTAGCGGCGGGGAATGAGCAGTTCTTC
TRBV24-1,TRBJ1-2,NA,NA,CATSAREGGYTF,TGTGCCACCAGTGCGAGGGAAGGCGGCTACACCTTC
TRBV30,TRBJ1-2,many,NA,CAWRAGGYGYTF,TGTGCCTGGAGGGCCGGTGGCTATGGCTACACCTTC
TRBV4-2,TRBJ2-2,many,NA,CASSQTMRGFRTGELFF,TGTGCCAGCAGCCAGACCATGAGAGGGTTTCGCACCGGGGAGCTGTTTTTT
TRBV29-1,TRBJ1-2,many,NA,CSVDSNRNGYTF,TGCAGCGTTGATTCAAACAGGAATGGCTACACCTTC
TRBV24-1,TRBJ2-3,NA,NA,CATSDSRGGSTDTQYF,TGTGCCACCAGTGATTCCCGTGGGGGCAGCACAGATACGCAGTATTTT
TRBV20-1,TRBJ1-5,NA,NA,CSAPTGRNQPQHF,TGCAGTGCCCCGACGGGGCGCAATCAGCCCCAGCATTTT
TRBV20-1,TRBJ1-5,few,NA,CSARVPGAGDGNQPQHF,TGCAGTGCTAGAGTACCAGGGGCAGGGGATGGCAATCAGCCCCAGCATTTT
TRBV7-9,TRBJ1-5,many,NA,CASSTLNQPQHF,TGTGCCAGCAGCACCCTAAATCAGCCCCAGCATTTT
TRBV27,TRBJ2-4,few,TRBD2,CASSFVSGNGIQYF,TGTGCCAGCAGTTTTGTTAGCGGGAACGGCATTCAGTACTTC
TRBV6-4,TRBJ2-1,NA,NA,CASSEGASSYNEQFF,TGTGCCAGCAGTGAGGGGGCTAGCTCCTACAATGAGCAGTTCTTC
TRBV6-2/TRBV6-3,TRBJ2-1,NA,TRBD2,CASRYSGGAGEQFF,TGTGCCAGCAGGTATAGCGGGGGGGCCGGGGAGCAGTTCTTC
TRBV20-1,TRBJ2-5,few,NA,CSARTREPSETQYF,TGCAGTGCTAGAACCAGGGAGCCCTCGGAGACCCAGTACTTC
TRBV14,TRBJ1-2,few,NA,CASSHTGGDYYGYTF,TGTGCCAGCAGCCACACCGGGGGGGACTACTATGGCTACACCTTC
TRBV7-2,TRBJ1-6,NA,TRBD1,CASSSSWTGNNSPLHF,TGTGCCAGCAGCTCGTCTTGGACAGGGAATAATTCACCCCTCCACTTT
TRBV29-1,TRBJ2-3,NA,TRBD2,CVGGLAGTDTQYF,TGCGTGGGAGGGCTAGCGGGGACAGATACGCAGTATTTT
TRBV20-1,TRBJ2-5,many,NA,CSATSLETQYF,TGCAGTGCTACTTCATTAGAGACCCAGTACTTC